This TCR beta chain was identified in a study of shared clonotypes between healthy human individuals. Looking at the study overall: There were three CD4 naive, three CD4 memory, two CD8 naive and one CD8 memory plates per donor.

Germline-derived CDR1 and CDR2 are SNHLY and FYNNEI. This CDR3 has 13 residues. J lost 5 bases, V lost 6 bases, and 6 bases had no gene match. This clone came up once. Assay used: immunoSEQ multiplex PCR; TCRdb lists only in-frame clones, some missing. Here the sample spans about 1.5 million clones, 95% to 99% being singletons. The sequencing input was naive CD4+ T cells sorted from blood. Documented subset: CD45RA+ positively selected. The J gene is TRBJ2-7, the V gene TRBV2; 8 bases agree with TRBD1. The TCR sequence derives from a man under 40 in good health. The CDR3 region is CASSRTGPHEQYF. The DNA of the CDR3 is TGTGCCAGCAGCAGGACAGGGCCCCACGAGCAGTACTTC.